This T cell receptor (beta chain) was obtained from a study of shared clonotypes between healthy human individuals. CDR1 and CDR2 from the germline V gene are LNHDA and SQIVND (reference sequence). V lost 2 bases to trimming and J lost 4 bases, with 11 bases between them. The CDR3 covers 15 residues. Details on this clone: Its antigen is unknown.

Positive CCR7 selection of CD45RO-negative cells yielded the naive CD8 cells, and terminally differentiated effector memory CD45RA+ cells were excluded. Repertoires were generated with immunoSEQ multiplex PCR, while TCRdb's copy carries only in-frame clones and drops some. Of hundreds of thousands of clones listed, approximately 96% are singletons. Study results and limitations: Owing to a small donor count, the genetic and exposure-history diversity represented was limited. Memory subsets generally showed lower estimated richness than naive subsets.

The sample was naive CD8+ T cells sorted from blood. This sequence originates from a woman in her twenties or thirties in good health. The V gene is TRBV19, the J gene TRBJ1-4; no reliable D call. As DNA, the CDR3 is TGTGCCAGTAGTATATTCGGAACAGATAATGAAAAACTGTTTTTT. This sequence encodes CASSIFGTDNEKLFF.